The 28 T cell receptor beta chains below come from one sample, sequenced in a study of shared clonotypes between healthy human individuals (dated by TCRdb to the early 2020s). Library preparation was by the immunoSEQ multiplex PCR assay. Here the immuneACCESS table is served through TCRdb, limited to in-frame sequences with V and J called. Missing clones are a known gap in these copies; in checked studies unresolved V genes cover under half, and the rest lacks a known reason. For this sample the table gives around 2.1 million clones, of which nearly 97% were detected only once. The top ten clonotypes cover 0.1% to 0.15% of the sample. The sequenced material came from naive CD4+ T cells sorted from blood. In light of the paper, this sample's cell subset or site label describes: CD45RA+ positively selected. These receptors were collected from a man younger than 30 in good health.

The CDR3 spells CAWRDRGPSNSPLHF. In nucleotides, the CDR3 is TGTGCCTGGAGGGACAGGGGGCCATCCAATTCACCCCTCCACTTT. The chain couples TRBV30 to TRBJ1-6, with 11 bases that match TRBD1. The CDR3 is 15 amino acids. Germline values: CDR1 GTSNPN, CDR2 SVGIG (reference sequence). V lost 3 bases, J lost 7 bases, and 5 bases stayed unmatched.

This sequence joins TRBV5-6 and TRBJ2-5; 8 bases are a match to TRBD1. The length of the CDR3 is 15 residues. Germline CDR1 reads SGHDT; CDR2 reads YYEEEE. Germline trimming cut 4 bases from V and 4 bases from J; bases unmatched to any gene: 9. The DNA for the CDR3 is TGTGCCAGCAGCCGGCAGGGGGCGAACTTAGAGACCCAGTACTTC. It encodes CASSRQGANLETQYF.

The V gene is TRBV10-2, the J gene TRBJ2-7, with 11 bases fitting TRBD2. From germline, CDR1 is WSHSY and CDR2 SAAADI. CDR3 length equals 16 residues. Trimming removed 4 bases from V and 7 bases from J; junction bases left unmatched: 12. As DNA, the CDR3 is TGCGCCAGCAGTGGTAGCGGGAGGGCCCTATCAAGTGAGCAGTACTTC. This codes for CASSGSGRALSSEQYF.

This clone is a singleton in its sample. The rearrangement uses TRBV18 and TRBJ1-2, with D uncertain. This CDR3 contains 16 residues. V was clipped by 2 bases and J by 4 bases, with 17 bases between them. Germline-derived CDR1 and CDR2 are KGHSH and LQKENI. CDR3 in DNA: TGTGCCAGCTCACCAGAGGGTGGAGGGTACTTCTATGGCTACACCTTC. It translates to CASSPEGGGYFYGYTF.

With respect to this clone: Other DNA sequences in this sample translate to the same CDR3. The CDR3 reads CASSLTGGYGYTF. The CDR3 DNA sequence: TGTGCCAGCAGCCTGACGGGTGGCTATGGCTACACCTTC. This chain uses TRBV7-2 with TRBJ1-2; D unresolved. CDR1 and CDR2 (germline): SGHTA, FQGNSA. V gave up 5 bases and J gave up 4 bases, with 11 bases separating them. This CDR3 comprises 13 residues.

The J gene is TRBJ2-7, the V gene TRBV5-8; no reliable D call. CDR1 and CDR2 from the germline V gene are SGHTS and YDEGEE. V shed 4 bases and J shed 0 bases, with 14 bases lying between them. The CDR3 is made up of 15 amino acids. The CDR3 spells CASSRPERPSYEQYF. CDR3 bases: TGTGCCAGCAGCCGCCCAGAAAGGCCCTCCTACGAGCAGTACTTC.

The chain links TRBV7-8 to TRBJ1-3; TRBD1 matches 9 bases. The V segment lost 5 bases and the J segment 3 bases; nucleotides outside the gene matches: 8. The CDR3 consists of 16 residues. Germline CDR1 is SGHVS and CDR2 is FQNEAQ. The CDR3 spells CASSITGTGIGNTIYF. For the CDR3, the DNA is TGTGCCAGCAGCATAACCGGGACAGGGATTGGAAACACCATATATTTT. The full variable domain, with the rest looked up from reference TRBV7-8 and TRBJ1-3, is GAGVSQSPRYKVAKRGQDVALRCDPISGHVSLFWYQQALGQGPEFLTYFQNEAQLDKSGLPSDRFFAERPEGSVSTLKIQRTQQEDSAVYLCASSITGTGIGNTIYFGEGSWLTVV.

The V gene is TRBV11-2, the J gene TRBJ1-4, with TRBD1 matching 7 bases. Germline CDR1 SGHAT, CDR2 FQNNGV. After removal of 4 bases from V and 4 bases from J, the junction contained 18 bases not matched to a gene. The CDR3 is 19 amino acids. The CDR3 protein is CASSSRTGVGREINEKLFF. CDR3 sequence (DNA): TGTGCCAGCAGCTCCCGCACAGGGGTTGGAAGGGAGATTAATGAAAAACTGTTTTTT.

This chain links TRBV28 with TRBJ2-7; TRBD1 aligns across 7 bases. Germline values: CDR1 MDHEN, CDR2 SYDVKM. Germline trimming cut 5 bases from V and 2 bases from J; bases unmatched to any gene: 9. The CDR3 totals 15 residues. CDR3 region: CASSRQGFSTYEQYF. The CDR3 coding sequence is TGTGCCAGCAGTAGACAGGGCTTCTCAACCTACGAGCAGTACTTC.

This chain uses TRBV18 with TRBJ2-1; TRBD2 is a possible D gene (5 bases). Per germline, CDR1 KGHSH and CDR2 LQKENI. This CDR3 is 16 amino acids long. Trimming shortened V by 4 bases and J by 4 bases, and 17 bases separated the two germline ends. CDR3 protein: CASSQRRDGIYNEQFF. Written as DNA, the CDR3 is TGTGCCAGCTCACAGCGGAGAGACGGGATTTACAATGAGCAGTTCTTC.

This chain connects TRBV5-8 to TRBJ1-1; D is perhaps TRBD1 (6 bases). The CDR3 extends over 16 amino acids. The germline CDR1 and CDR2 sequences are SGHTS and YDEGEE. The V gene lost 4 bases and the J gene lost 1 base, with 17 bases spanning the gap. The CDR3 region is CASSHVRGWGNTEAFF. For the CDR3, the DNA is TGTGCCAGCAGCCATGTCAGGGGTTGGGGGAACACTGAAGCTTTCTTT.

This clone was seen a single time. V and J are TRBV28 and TRBJ1-6, with TRBD1 as a possible D gene (6 bases). CDR3 length: 18 amino acids. CDR1 is MDHEN, CDR2 SYDVKM, per germline. V was pared by 7 bases and J by 8 bases, with 27 bases between. Written as DNA, the CDR3 is TGTGCCAGCACCTCTTACCGGGACAACTTGGATGGGCATTCACCCCTCCACTTT. Its protein is CASTSYRDNLDGHSPLHF.

V usage is TRBV11-2 and J usage is TRBJ2-7; maybe TRBD2 (6 bases). There are 14 residues in the CDR3. CDR1 and CDR2 from the germline V gene are SGHAT and FQNNGV. Between the trimmed V and J ends, which lost 1 base and 6 bases, there was a span of 13 bases. CDR3 nucleotides: TGTGCCAGCAGCTTAGGGGGGGTAGTCGGCGAGCAGTACTTC. This codes for CASSLGGVVGEQYF.

This rearrangement joins TRBV5-1 to TRBJ2-7, with 8 bases fitting TRBD2. This CDR3 has 17 amino acids. The germline CDR1 and CDR2 sequences are SGHRS and YFSETQ. V trimming: 4 bases; J trimming: 0 bases; junction bases outside the gene matches: 12. The CDR3 nucleotides read TGCGCCAGCAGCCGCGGGGTAGCGGGGCCCCTCTCCTACGAGCAGTACTTC. Its protein product is CASSRGVAGPLSYEQYF.

The rearrangement links TRBV6-6 to TRBJ1-5; 9 bases fit TRBD1. Germline CDR1 and CDR2: MNHNY and SVGAGI (reference sequence). With V trimmed by 9 bases and J by 4 bases, 4 bases remained unmatched. The CDR3 spans 13 residues. CDR3 sequence: CASCGQGNQPQHF. In DNA, the CDR3 is TGTGCCAGTTGCGGACAGGGGAATCAGCCCCAGCATTTT.

The rearrangement joins TRBV2 to TRBJ2-1; no reliable D call. Looked up from germline, CDR1 is SNHLY and CDR2 is FYNNEI. V was shortened by 4 bases and J by 9 bases, with 10 bases between the two germline ends. CDR3 length equals 12 residues. The CDR3 spells CASSGPFGEQFF. The CDR3 nucleotides are TGTGCCAGCAGTGGGCCCTTCGGTGAGCAGTTCTTC.

The genes are TRBV4-1 and TRBJ2-5, with 7 bases identical to TRBD1. CDR1 and CDR2 (germline): MGHRA, YSYEKL. Trimming cost V 2 bases and J 5 bases; bases outside gene matches: 11. CDR3 length: 16 amino acids. The CDR3 DNA reads as TGCGCCAGCAGCCAAAGAGGGGGCCAGGGGGTGGAGACCCAGTACTTC. It yields the protein CASSQRGGQGVETQYF.

This chain links TRBV6-1 with TRBJ2-3; TRBD1 might be the D (8 bases). V shed 2 bases and J shed 0 bases, with 18 bases lying between them. Per the germline V gene, CDR1 is MNHNS and CDR2 is SASEGT. The length of the CDR3 is 18 residues. CDR3 sequence (DNA): TGTGCCAGCAGTGAAAGGGGAGGGGCAGGGGGCAGCACAGATACGCAGTATTTT. Translating gives CASSERGGAGGSTDTQYF.

This rearrangement joins TRBV29-1 to TRBJ1-4, with D unclear. Trimming shortened V by 4 bases and J by 7 bases, and 10 bases separated the two germline ends. Germline V gene data show CDR1 as SQVTM and CDR2 as ANQGSEA. The CDR3 runs to 12 residues. The chain's CDR3 is CSVGGITEKLFF. The CDR3 nucleotides read TGCAGCGTTGGAGGGATCACTGAAAAACTGTTTTTT.

The V and J genes are TRBV4-1 and TRBJ1-6, with D possibly TRBD1 on 6 matching bases. Germline CDR1 MGHRA, CDR2 YSYEKL. Trimming removed 1 base at V and 7 bases at J, with 14 bases between. The CDR3 is 16 amino acids. The CDR3 here is CASSQGQGNANSPLHF. CDR3 in DNA: TGCGCCAGCAGCCAAGGCCAGGGGAACGCGAATTCACCCCTCCACTTT.

The genes are TRBV6-1 and TRBJ1-6; D remains ambiguous. This CDR3 is 13 amino acids long. Germline V gene data show CDR1 as MNHNS and CDR2 as SASEGT. Trimming stripped 2 bases from V and 10 bases from J, with 9 bases between. In DNA form, the CDR3 reads TGTGCCAGCAGTGAATCAAATTTATCACCCCTCCACTTT. Its translation is CASSESNLSPLHF.

The genes are TRBV19 and TRBJ1-3; 7 bases map to TRBD1. CDR3 length: 16 amino acids. Germline V gives CDR1 LNHDA, CDR2 SQIVND (reference sequence). V was pared by 4 bases and J by 5 bases, with 11 bases of the junction left unmatched. The CDR3 loop is CASSTIGTAVRNTIYF. CDR3 nucleotides: TGTGCCAGTAGTACGATCGGGACAGCCGTTCGAAACACCATATATTTT.

The chain uses TRBV28 and TRBJ2-1, with TRBD2 identical over 7 bases. The J segment lost 6 bases and the V segment lost 3 bases, leaving 5 bases of the junction unmatched. CDR3 length: 14 amino acids. Germline V gene sequence: CDR1 MDHEN, CDR2 SYDVKM. The CDR3 reads CASSFMGLLNEQFF. In nucleotides, the CDR3 is TGTGCCAGCAGTTTTATGGGACTACTCAATGAGCAGTTCTTC.

The chain uses TRBV7-3 and TRBJ2-2; D perhaps matches TRBD2 (7 bases). CDR1 is SGHTA, CDR2 FQGTGA, per germline. This CDR3 spans 18 amino acids. V dropped 4 bases and J dropped 4 bases, with 22 bases sitting between them. CDR3 protein: CASSSGGTGLAGTGELFF. Written as DNA, the CDR3 is TGTGCCAGCAGCTCTGGAGGAACAGGGTTAGCGGGCACCGGGGAGCTGTTTTTT.

V usage is TRBV18 and J usage is TRBJ1-6; tentatively, D is TRBD1 (5 bases). This CDR3 is built from 17 residues. Germline lookup yields CDR1 KGHSH and CDR2 LQKENI. Between the trimmed V and J ends, which lost 0 bases and 5 bases, there was a span of 14 bases. CDR3 nucleotide sequence: TGTGCCAGCTCACCACCGGCAGGGAGCGGCCATAATTCACCCCTCCACTTT. It specifies CASSPPAGSGHNSPLHF.

Concerning this clone: The sample holds other DNA sequences that translate to the same CDR3. The V gene is TRBV25-1, the J gene TRBJ1-6; TRBD1 agrees at 7 bases. Germline CDR1 and CDR2: MGHDK and SYGVNS. V trimming: 4 bases; J trimming: 6 bases; junction bases outside the gene matches: 3. The CDR3 spans 14 residues. CDR3 in amino acids: CASSVTGANSPLHF. DNA for the CDR3: TGTGCCAGCAGTGTAACAGGGGCTAATTCACCCCTCCACTTT.

The rearrangement uses TRBV19 and TRBJ1-5; no clear D gene. This CDR3 has 15 residues. Trimming took 4 bases from V and 2 from J, leaving 12 bases between them. Per the germline V gene, CDR1 is LNHDA and CDR2 is SQIVND (reference sequence). This chain's CDR3 is CASSKTLRGNQPQHF. The DNA of the CDR3 is TGTGCCAGTAGTAAAACTCTACGTGGCAATCAGCCCCAGCATTTT. Based on the CDR3 plus reference TRBV19 and TRBJ1-5, the full variable domain is DGGITQSPKYLFRKEGQNVTLSCEQNLNHDAMYWYRQDPGQGLRLIYYSQIVNDFQKGDIAEGYSVSREKKESFPLTVTSAQKNPTAFYLCASSKTLRGNQPQHFGDGTRLSIL.

The gene calls are TRBV7-8 and TRBJ1-2; weak D call: TRBD1 (5 bases). This CDR3 is 13 amino acids long. Germline V CDR1 and CDR2: SGHVS, FQNEAQ. V was clipped by 1 base and J by 8 bases, with 11 bases between them. CDR3: CASSLEVGDGYTF. CDR3 sequence (DNA): TGTGCCAGCAGCTTAGAGGTCGGGGACGGCTACACCTTC.